The next 28 T cell receptor beta chains were all read from a single sample in a study of T cells in Graves' hyperthyroidism and ophthalmopathy. Amplification of TCR beta CDR3 regions was performed using RNA transcripts as template. Carried out on the TCR CDR3, a first-round RT-PCR used the HTBI primer set. TCRdb reprocessed the multiplex PCR reads via MiXCR and lists one record per CDR3 protein. The profile shows fewer than 250,000 distinct CDR3 sequences, over 15% of them singletons. Sequencing used blood. The receptor source for this set is a middle-aged man with Graves' hyperthyroidism.

This clonotype came up many times. This sequence joins TRBV18 and TRBJ1-1, with D perhaps matching TRBD1 (6 bases). Trimming pared 2 bases from V and 3 bases from J, leaving 10 bases between. The CDR3 has 14 residues. Germline V lookup: CDR1 KGHSH, CDR2 LQKENI. The CDR3 loop is CASSPSRGDTEAFF. The CDR3 bases are TGTGCCAGCTCACCAAGTAGGGGGGACACTGAAGCTTTCTTT.

The chain links TRBV4-1 to TRBJ2-2, with 7 bases aligning to TRBD1. Germline V gene sequence: CDR1 MGHRA, CDR2 YSYEKL. The trim removed 4 bases at V and 5 bases at J, leaving 16 bases unmatched. The CDR3 consists of 18 residues. The CDR3 DNA reads TGCGCCAGCAGCCGATACCGGGACAGCGGACTTCAGACCGGGGAGCTGTTTTTT. It is translated as CASSRYRDSGLQTGELFF.

In its sample, this clonotype was seen many times. The rearrangement joins TRBV18 to TRBJ2-5; D possibly corresponds to TRBD1 (5 bases). Deletions cut 3 bases from V and 0 bases from J, with 11 bases between. Germline CDR1 reads KGHSH; CDR2 reads LQKENI. The CDR3 contains 15 residues. DNA of the CDR3: TGTGCCAGCTCACCTGTAGGGGCCTACCAAGAGACCCAGTACTTC. Translated, it gives CASSPVGAYQETQYF.

The rearrangement links TRBV18 to TRBJ1-1, with TRBD1 as a possible D gene (5 bases). Deletions cut 3 bases from V and 10 bases from J, with 15 bases between. This CDR3 comprises 13 residues. The germline V gene encodes CDR1 KGHSH and CDR2 LQKENI. The CDR3 nucleotides are TGTGCCAGCTCACCCTCACAGGACGGGGGAGCTTTCTTT. This codes for CASSPSQDGGAFF.

This chain connects TRBV28 to TRBJ2-1; 11 nucleotides line up with TRBD2. With 5 bases clipped from V and 1 base from J, the junction kept 16 bases outside the gene matches. Per germline, CDR1 MDHEN and CDR2 SYDVKM. This CDR3 contains 20 residues. The chain's CDR3 is CASSEALGGTSGKSYNEQFF. The CDR3 region has the DNA TGTGCCAGCAGTGAAGCTCTAGGGGGGACTAGCGGAAAATCCTACAATGAGCAGTTCTTC.

V gene TRBV29-1 combines with J gene TRBJ2-3; D may be TRBD1 or TRBD2 (5 bases each). The germline V gene encodes CDR1 SQVTM and CDR2 ANQGSEA. Trimming shortened V by 2 bases and J by 6 bases, and 12 bases separated the two germline ends. This CDR3 has 13 amino acids. CDR3 coding DNA: TGCAGCGTTGAACGGAGGACAAAGGATACGCAGTATTTT. This sequence encodes CSVERRTKDTQYF.

At least ten counts were recorded for this clonotype. This chain joins TRBV5-5 and TRBJ2-5; tentative D call: TRBD2 (6 bases). CDR1 is SGHKS and CDR2 is YYEKEE in the germline V gene (reference sequence). This CDR3 region has 16 residues. Trimming pared 0 bases from V and 1 base from J, leaving 13 bases between. CDR3 coding DNA: TGTGCCAGCAGCTTGGTAGACGGGGGATTCCAAGAGACCCAGTACTTC. Its protein product is CASSLVDGGFQETQYF.

The sample holds many counts of this clonotype. This chain connects TRBV5-1 to TRBJ1-1, with D unresolved. Between the trimmed V and J ends, which lost 0 bases and 3 bases, there was a span of 9 bases. The germline V gene has CDR1 SGHRS and CDR2 YFSETQ. The CDR3 loop spans 14 amino acids. CDR3 sequence reads: CASSLGSWDTEAFF. The CDR3 DNA reads as TGCGCCAGCAGCTTGGGGTCCTGGGACACTGAAGCTTTCTTT.

This clonotype has at least ten counts. The chain links TRBV5-5 to TRBJ2-1; D gene unclear. The CDR3 loop spans 15 amino acids. V lost 4 bases and J lost 3, with 14 bases in between. Germline V gene lookup returns CDR1 SGHKS and CDR2 YYEKEE (reference sequence). The CDR3 region has the DNA TGTGCCAGCAGCCGAATGGCTACGGTCTACAATGAGCAGTTCTTC. This codes for CASSRMATVYNEQFF.

This clonotype was recorded at least ten times. The chain combines TRBV6-2 or TRBV6-3 with TRBJ2-7; D is undetermined. With 2 bases removed from V and 2 bases from J, the gap between germline ends came to 10 bases. Germline assignment: CDR1 MNHEY and CDR2 SVGEGT. This CDR3 is built from 14 residues. CDR3 bases: TGTGCCAGCAGTTACATGGTCGAAACCTACGAGCAGTACTTC. This codes for CASSYMVETYEQYF.

The genes are TRBV12-3 or TRBV12-4 and TRBJ1-1; D remains unclear. This CDR3 is built from 13 residues. Between the trimmed V and J ends, which lost 5 bases and 4 bases, there was a span of 11 bases. The CDR3 DNA sequence: TGTGCCAGCAGTCGGGCCTCCGGCACTGAAGCTTTCTTT. Amino acids: CASSRASGTEAFF.

V gene TRBV20-1 combines with J gene TRBJ1-5, with D possibly matching TRBD1 (6 bases). The V end was cut by 5 bases, the J end by 0 bases, with 8 bases between. Per germline, CDR1 DFQATT and CDR2 SNEGSKA (reference sequence). This CDR3 has 13 residues. This CDR3 reads CSAGQNSNQPQHF. For the CDR3, the DNA is TGCAGTGCTGGACAGAATAGCAATCAGCCCCAGCATTTT.

This clonotype has a count of ten or more. The V and J genes are TRBV28 and TRBJ2-7; TRBD1 is a possible D gene (7 bases). Germline CDR1 MDHEN, CDR2 SYDVKM. The CDR3 contains 15 residues. With 7 bases removed from V and 1 base from J, the gap between germline ends came to 17 bases. CDR3 amino acids: CASTWGDSRSYEQYF. CDR3 coding DNA: TGTGCCAGCACCTGGGGGGACAGTAGATCCTACGAGCAGTACTTC.

This rearrangement joins TRBV5-4 to TRBJ2-3; no clear D. With 1 base removed from V and 8 bases from J, the gap between germline ends came to 8 bases. In germline, CDR1 is SGHNT, CDR2 YYREEE (reference sequence). This CDR3 contains 12 residues. Here the CDR3 reads CASSLNGPTQYF. CDR3 sequence (DNA): TGTGCCAGCAGCTTGAACGGTCCTACGCAGTATTTT.

There are a few counts of this clonotype. This sequence joins TRBV5-1 and TRBJ2-5, with 7 bases lining up with TRBD1. This CDR3 has 16 amino acids. Germline V gives CDR1 SGHRS, CDR2 YFSETQ. V dropped 4 bases and J dropped 0; count of bases not matched to a gene: 9. As DNA, the CDR3 is TGCGCCAGCAGCCCCTCGACAGGGTGGAACCAAGAGACCCAGTACTTC. It yields the protein CASSPSTGWNQETQYF.

This clonotype has a handful of counts. V is TRBV7-2 and J is TRBJ1-1; tentative D call: TRBD1 (5 bases). Trimming cost V 2 bases and J 4 bases, with 11 bases left between them. CDR1 SGHTA and CDR2 FQGNSA come from the germline V gene. This CDR3 is built from 14 residues. As DNA, the CDR3 is TGTGCCAGCAGCTTATCCTCTCAGGGCACTGAAGCTTTCTTT. It encodes CASSLSSQGTEAFF.

In its sample, this clonotype was seen many times. The gene calls are TRBV5-1 and TRBJ2-1; 11 bases are a match to TRBD2. CDR1 and CDR2 (germline): SGHRS, YFSETQ. V trimming: 4 bases; J trimming: 0 bases; junction bases outside the gene matches: 15. The CDR3 covers 20 residues. The CDR3 region is CASSARQGWLAGGSYNEQFF. Written as DNA, the CDR3 is TGCGCCAGCAGCGCCCGACAGGGGTGGCTAGCGGGGGGCTCCTACAATGAGCAGTTCTTC.

This clonotype was seen ten or more times. The J gene is TRBJ2-1, the V gene TRBV20-1; no firm D call. CDR1 DFQATT and CDR2 SNEGSKA come from the germline V gene (reference sequence). This CDR3 region has 15 residues. Trimming cost V 3 bases and J 4 bases, with 16 bases left between them. The CDR3 sequence: CSASDAKRSYNEQFF. CDR3 DNA: TGCAGTGCTAGTGACGCCAAACGGTCTTACAATGAGCAGTTCTTC.

This clonotype was counted between two and nine times. This rearrangement joins TRBV20-1 to TRBJ1-5; 9 nucleotides match TRBD1. Germline values: CDR1 DFQATT, CDR2 SNEGSKA (reference sequence). The junction had 10 bases not matched to a gene; V was cut back by 4 bases and J by 9 bases. The CDR3 loop spans 14 amino acids. This chain's CDR3 is CSAIQGAGGRPQHF. The CDR3 DNA reads TGCAGTGCTATACAGGGGGCTGGGGGTCGGCCCCAGCATTTT.

Ten or more counts support this clonotype. The chain carries TRBV28 and TRBJ1-4; D remains unclear. The CDR3 sequence is 13 residues long. Germline V gene data show CDR1 as MDHEN and CDR2 as SYDVKM. The V end lost 2 bases, the J end lost 8 bases, and 9 bases lay between the germline ends. The CDR3 bases are TGTGCCAGCAGTTTAGTCAGTGGAGAAAAACTGTTTTTT. It is translated as CASSLVSGEKLFF.

The J gene is TRBJ2-2, the V gene TRBV7-8; a weak D match, TRBD2 (6 bases). The ends were cut back, 7 bases at V and 5 bases at J, with 17 bases in the middle. Germline CDR1 is SGHVS and CDR2 is FQNEAQ. This CDR3 region has 15 residues. For the CDR3, the DNA is TGTGCCAGCAACAATCGTCAGGGAGGAACCGGGGAGCTGTTTTTT. Encoded protein: CASNNRQGGTGELFF.

The chain employs TRBV28 and TRBJ2-6, with D perhaps matching TRBD2 (5 bases). Germline CDR1 MDHEN, CDR2 SYDVKM. V was clipped by 7 bases and J by 2 bases, with 12 bases between them. This CDR3 spans 15 amino acids. The CDR3: CASTRGGTGANVLTF. The CDR3 DNA is TGTGCCAGCACTCGCGGAGGTACTGGGGCCAACGTCCTGACTTTC.

This clonotype appeared many times. The genes are TRBV6-5 and TRBJ1-2, with a weak D call TRBD1 (5 bases). The length of the CDR3 is 14 residues. V dropped 0 bases and J dropped 2 bases, with 7 bases sitting between them. The germline V gene has CDR1 MNHEY and CDR2 SVGAGI. For the CDR3, the DNA is TGTGCCAGCAGTTACTCGACAGCCAACTATGGCTACACCTTC. Translating it yields CASSYSTANYGYTF.

To note about this clonotype: The junction does not match germline at one end; this may be a read error. This chain uses TRBV10-3 with TRBJ2-5; D is tentatively TRBD1 or TRBD2 (5 bases each). The DNA end is a closer match to TRBJ2-1, so the J assignment may be wrong. Germline CDR1 reads ENHRY; CDR2 reads SYGVKD. This CDR3 has 17 residues. This chain's CDR3 is CASSLPLWDQSQETQFF. CDR3 DNA sequence: TGTGCCAGCAGTTTACCCCTCTGGGACCAGAGCCAAGAGACCCAGTTCTTC.

CDR3 region: CASSSTGPNTQYF. CDR3 nucleotide sequence: TGTGCCAGCAGTTCCACGGGACCCAACACGCAGTACTTC. The chain recombines TRBV12-3 or TRBV12-4 with TRBJ2-7; tentatively, D is TRBD1 or TRBD2 (5 bases each). CDR3 length equals 13 residues. Between the trimmed V and J ends, which lost 4 bases and 9 bases, there was a span of 16 bases.

As to this clonotype: Just one base apart from a much larger clone, this may be a read error. The genes are TRBV7-3 and TRBJ2-7; D is undetermined. The CDR3 is 13 amino acids. In germline, CDR1 is SGHTA, CDR2 FQGTGA. The DNA of the CDR3 is TGTGCCAGCAACTTAATTTCAGGCTACGAGCAGTACTTC. As protein: CASNLISGYEQYF.

Details on this clonotype: Because the CDR3 is missing its conserved closing phenylalanine or tryptophan, this is likely a read error. This CDR3 reads CATSEAGQGADTQYS. In DNA form, the CDR3 reads TGTGCCACCAGTGAGGCGGGACAGGGCGCAGATACGCAGTATTCT. This rearrangement joins TRBV24-1 to TRBJ2-3, with 9 bases lining up with TRBD1. Unmatched junction bases numbered 5, after V lost 4 bases and J lost 4 bases. The germline gives CDR1 KGHDR, CDR2 SFDVKD. This CDR3 is 15 amino acids long.

There are many counts of this clonotype. This chain connects TRBV25-1 to TRBJ2-1; 8 bases align to TRBD1. V shed 1 base and J 6 bases; nucleotides not matched to a gene: 2. CDR1 MGHDK and CDR2 SYGVNS come from the germline V gene. This CDR3 has 14 residues. CDR3 sequence reads: CASSEFTGGNEQFF. DNA of the CDR3: TGTGCCAGCAGTGAATTTACAGGGGGCAATGAGCAGTTCTTC.